Presented here are 32 T cell receptor beta chains from one specimen sequenced in a study of blood T cell repertoires in COVID-19. Generated by immunoSEQ multiplex PCR, the TCRdb table keeps only in-frame clones and is missing some. The table has hundreds of thousands of clones, around 88% seen once. Sequencing input: peripheral blood. All receptors derive from a woman in her twenties or thirties who had recovered from COVID-19.

The rearrangement joins TRBV3-1 (or the pseudogene TRBV3-2) to TRBJ2-1; 7 positions match TRBD1. This CDR3 is built from 17 residues. The junction had 13 bases not matched to a gene; V was cut back by 1 base and J by 7 bases. The germline V gene encodes CDR1 LGHDT and CDR2 YNNKEL (reference sequence). The CDR3 reads CASSQVQGLGGMNEQFF. CDR3 nucleotides: TGTGCCAGCAGCCAAGTACAGGGGCTAGGGGGAATGAATGAGCAGTTCTTC.

This clone came up a few times. V usage is TRBV5-4 and J usage is TRBJ1-2; D ambiguous. V gave up 9 bases and J gave up 0 bases, with 12 bases separating them. Per germline, CDR1 SGHNT and CDR2 YYREEE (reference sequence). The CDR3 has 13 residues. The CDR3 here is CATLNRANYGYTF. The CDR3 DNA sequence: TGTGCCACCCTAAACCGAGCTAACTATGGCTACACCTTC.

This clone was observed a handful of times. The rearrangement links TRBV5-1 to TRBJ2-2; perhaps TRBD1 as D (5 bases). The CDR3 has 13 amino acids. The germline gives CDR1 SGHRS, CDR2 YFSETQ. Trimming removed 4 bases at V and 1 base at J, with 5 bases between. CDR3 protein: CASSGQNTGELFF. The CDR3 region has the DNA TGCGCCAGCAGCGGACAGAACACCGGGGAGCTGTTTTTT.

The V and J genes are TRBV2 and TRBJ2-1; TRBD2 matches at 8 bases. V shed 4 bases and J 0 bases; nucleotides not matched to a gene: 5. The CDR3 runs to 16 residues. Germline assignment: CDR1 SNHLY and CDR2 FYNNEI. This chain's CDR3 is CASSVLSGSSYNEQFF. The CDR3 DNA is TGTGCCAGCAGTGTATTGAGCGGGAGCTCCTACAATGAGCAGTTCTTC.

The CDR3, as DNA: TGTGCCACCTCCCGTTCGGGAGGGCCGGAGACCCAGTACTTC. Translation gives CATSRSGGPETQYF. The chain joins TRBV24-1 to TRBJ2-5, with 8 bases fitting TRBD2. This CDR3 spans 14 amino acids. With V trimmed by 9 bases and J by 5 bases, 10 bases remained unmatched. CDR1 is KGHDR, CDR2 SFDVKD, per germline.

V usage is TRBV19 and J usage is TRBJ2-1; TRBD1 might be the D (6 bases). CDR1 is LNHDA and CDR2 is SQIVND in the germline V gene (reference sequence). The germline V and J ends were trimmed by 7 bases and 5 bases, with 15 bases remaining between them. This CDR3 is built from 14 residues. CDR3 in amino acids: CASNAGTLNNEQFF. As DNA, the CDR3 is TGTGCCAGTAATGCAGGGACACTTAACAATGAGCAGTTCTTC.

This clone was counted a single time. The V gene is TRBV11-2, the J gene TRBJ2-3, with D possibly TRBD1 on 5 matching bases. Per germline, CDR1 SGHAT and CDR2 FQNNGV. Trimming removed 7 bases at V and 2 bases at J, with 7 bases between. The CDR3 loop spans 12 amino acids. The CDR3 DNA reads as TGTGCCAGCACAGGGTTCACAGATACGCAGTATTTT. Translation gives CASTGFTDTQYF.

This clone has just a few counts. The rearrangement uses TRBV7-3 and TRBJ2-5, with D maybe TRBD2 (6 bases). Germline loops: CDR1 SGHTA, CDR2 FQGTGA. With 2 bases removed from V and 5 bases from J, the gap between germline ends came to 18 bases. The CDR3 is made up of 16 amino acids. The CDR3 bases are TGTGCCAGCAGCTTAGTAGGCGGGAATGGAGGGGAGACCCAGTACTTC. It codes for CASSLVGGNGGETQYF.

This chain uses TRBV30 with TRBJ1-1; D is perhaps TRBD1 (6 bases). Per the germline V gene, CDR1 is GTSNPN and CDR2 is SVGIG (reference sequence). The V end was cut by 1 base, the J end by 3 bases, with 27 bases between. CDR3 length equals 19 residues. The CDR3, as DNA: TGTGCCTGGAGTGACCCTCTCCTAGGGGGACTACTAAGGGACACTGAAGCTTTCTTT. It translates to CAWSDPLLGGLLRDTEAFF.

This clone was found once. This chain links TRBV3-1 (or the pseudogene TRBV3-2) with TRBJ2-3, with TRBD2 matching over 12 bases. This CDR3 region has 15 residues. The germline V gene has CDR1 LGHDT and CDR2 YNNKEL (reference sequence). The V gene end was trimmed by 4 bases and the J gene end by 4 bases; junction bases not matched to a gene: 3. The CDR3 sequence is CASSLTSGGSDTQYF. The DNA of the CDR3 is TGTGCCAGCAGCCTGACTAGCGGGGGTTCAGATACGCAGTATTTT.

This clone has a handful of counts. V usage is TRBV27 and J usage is TRBJ1-6; unclear D gene. Germline CDR1 and CDR2: MNHEY and SMNVEV (reference sequence). The V end lost 0 bases, the J end lost 6 bases, and 12 bases lay between the germline ends. The CDR3 has 16 amino acids. The CDR3 is CASSLSGDRFNSPLHF. CDR3 DNA sequence: TGTGCCAGCAGTTTATCGGGAGACCGCTTTAATTCACCCCTCCACTTT.

This rearrangement joins TRBV5-1 to TRBJ1-4; D is perhaps TRBD1 (5 bases). Trimming stripped 0 bases from V and 2 bases from J, with 8 bases between. CDR3 length: 15 residues. Germline assignment: CDR1 SGHRS and CDR2 YFSETQ. This chain's CDR3 is CASSLGAGTNEKLFF. CDR3 bases: TGCGCCAGCAGCTTGGGGGCAGGGACTAATGAAAAACTGTTTTTT.

The chain joins TRBV27 to TRBJ2-1; 10 bases align to TRBD2. The CDR3 is 16 residues long. Germline V gene data show CDR1 as MNHEY and CDR2 as SMNVEV (reference sequence). V dropped 4 bases and J dropped 1; count of bases not matched to a gene: 4. This CDR3 reads CASSYPTSGSYNEQFF. In nucleotides, the CDR3 is TGTGCCAGCAGTTACCCGACTAGCGGGTCCTACAATGAGCAGTTCTTC.

The V call is TRBV30, the J call TRBJ1-1, with 11 bases identical to TRBD1. Germline CDR1 and CDR2: GTSNPN and SVGIG (reference sequence). The CDR3 runs to 14 residues. The junction had 5 bases not matched to a gene; V was cut back by 3 bases and J by 5 bases. This CDR3 reads CAWRGQGEATEAFF. CDR3 coding DNA: TGTGCCTGGAGGGGACAGGGGGAGGCGACTGAAGCTTTCTTT.

The chain links TRBV25-1 to TRBJ2-7, with D maybe TRBD1 (6 bases). This CDR3 has 12 amino acids. Trimming took 6 bases from V and 5 from J, leaving 11 bases between them. Germline loops: CDR1 MGHDK, CDR2 SYGVNS. Written as DNA, the CDR3 is TGTGCCAGCAGCCAGGGGTTCAACGAGCAGTACTTC. Translating gives CASSQGFNEQYF.

This chain uses TRBV7-3 with TRBJ2-7; tentatively, D is TRBD1 (5 bases). The CDR3 has 14 residues. Deletions cut 5 bases from V and 6 bases from J, with 17 bases between. The germline V gene encodes CDR1 SGHTA and CDR2 FQGTGA. CDR3 loop: CASSPLEQVSEQYF. CDR3 nucleotide sequence: TGTGCCAGCAGCCCATTAGAACAGGTTAGCGAGCAGTACTTC.

The rearrangement links TRBV5-6 to TRBJ2-1; unclear D gene. V dropped 4 bases and J dropped 1 base, with 9 bases sitting between them. From germline, CDR1 is SGHDT and CDR2 YYEEEE. The CDR3 sequence is 14 residues long. CDR3 sequence: CASSPFVSYNEQFF. The DNA for the CDR3 is TGTGCCAGCAGCCCTTTCGTGTCCTACAATGAGCAGTTCTTC.

The chain carries TRBV27 and TRBJ2-1; D unclear. This CDR3 region has 14 residues. Per the germline V gene, CDR1 is MNHEY and CDR2 is SMNVEV (reference sequence). Trimming removed 1 base at V and 4 bases at J, with 8 bases between. DNA for the CDR3: TGTGCCAGCAGTTTATGGGCAGAATACAATGAGCAGTTCTTC. Translated: CASSLWAEYNEQFF.

The V gene is TRBV4-2, the J gene TRBJ2-7, with 8 nucleotides matching TRBD1. Germline CDR1 reads LGHNA; CDR2 reads YNFKEQ. This CDR3 has 15 residues. V shed 3 bases, J shed 1 base, and the junction held 5 bases outside the gene matches. The DNA for the CDR3 is TGTGCCAGCAGCCAGGCTGGGGACAGGTCCTACGAGCAGTACTTC. Amino acids: CASSQAGDRSYEQYF.

Here the CDR3 DNA reads TGCAGCGTTGCTTTCGGGAAATCCTACGAGCAGTACTTC. Its translation: CSVAFGKSYEQYF. This chain uses TRBV29-1 with TRBJ2-7; D is perhaps TRBD2 (5 bases). In germline, CDR1 is SQVTM, CDR2 ANQGSEA. The CDR3 has 13 amino acids. V was pared by 4 bases and J by 1 base, with 11 bases between.

This clone was seen a single time. The chain combines TRBV5-8 with TRBJ1-2; 7 bases align to TRBD1. Germline V gene lookup returns CDR1 SGHTS and CDR2 YDEGEE. V was pared by 6 bases and J by 5 bases, with 10 bases of the junction left unmatched. The CDR3 consists of 14 residues. The CDR3 DNA reads as TGTGCCAGCACCCTCGGACAGGAAGGGTATGGCTACACCTTC. Translation: CASTLGQEGYGYTF.

The chain links TRBV27 to TRBJ2-5; 10 positions match TRBD2. Germline V gene data show CDR1 as MNHEY and CDR2 as SMNVEV (reference sequence). CDR3 length: 16 amino acids. The junction had 15 bases not matched to a gene; V was cut back by 7 bases and J by 7 bases. The CDR3 protein is CASNPWLAGEDGTQYF. CDR3 DNA: TGTGCCAGCAACCCCTGGCTAGCGGGAGAGGACGGGACCCAGTACTTC.

In nucleotides, the CDR3 is TGTGCCAGCAGCCAAGACTGGTCAGGGTTAGGCGAGCAGTACTTC. Translated, it gives CASSQDWSGLGEQYF. V gene TRBV14 combines with J gene TRBJ2-7; TRBD1 is a possible D gene (5 bases). This CDR3 spans 15 amino acids. Germline CDR1 and CDR2: SGHDN and FVKESK. V was shortened by 0 bases and J by 6 bases, with 15 bases between the two germline ends.

CDR3 sequence (DNA): TGTGCCAGCAGAACCGGGACAGTAGCTAACTATGGCTACACCTTC. Translation gives CASRTGTVANYGYTF. The chain links TRBV28 to TRBJ1-2, with 7 bases identical to TRBD1. The trim removed 6 bases at V and 0 bases at J, leaving 7 bases unmatched. The CDR3 covers 15 residues. Germline V gives CDR1 MDHEN, CDR2 SYDVKM.

The rearrangement uses TRBV28 and TRBJ2-2; 8 nucleotides align to TRBD1. The CDR3 contains 19 residues. CDR1 and CDR2 from the germline V gene are MDHEN and SYDVKM. The junction had 19 bases not matched to a gene; V was cut back by 5 bases and J by 5 bases. The DNA for the CDR3 is TGTGCCAGCAGTCGAACCCCGGGACAGGTCCCCAAAGAGACCGGGGAGCTGTTTTTT. Its translation is CASSRTPGQVPKETGELFF.

The rearrangement links TRBV9 to TRBJ2-1; 7 bases line up with TRBD2. With V trimmed by 0 bases and J by 7 bases, 7 bases remained unmatched. Germline V lookup: CDR1 SGDLS, CDR2 YYNGEE. The CDR3 is 15 amino acids. In nucleotides, the CDR3 is TGTGCCAGCAGCGTAGGGCTAGCGGCAACTAATGAGCAGTTCTTC. It encodes CASSVGLAATNEQFF.

This chain uses TRBV24-1 with TRBJ1-5; no definite D call. CDR3 length: 16 residues. Germline CDR1 KGHDR, CDR2 SFDVKD. The germline V and J ends were trimmed by 4 bases and 8 bases, with 20 bases remaining between them. CDR3 coding DNA: TGTGCCACCAGTGACCCCAACCGAGGCGGGTTCGAGCCCCAGCATTTT. Translation: CATSDPNRGGFEPQHF.

The sample holds one count of this clone. The rearrangement joins TRBV28 to TRBJ1-3; D is possibly TRBD1 (5 bases). CDR3 length: 16 amino acids. The germline CDR1 and CDR2 sequences are MDHEN and SYDVKM. V lost 1 base to trimming and J lost 1 base, with 11 bases between them. The CDR3 coding sequence is TGTGCCAGCAGTTTATTAGGGGTGCGGTCTGGAAACACCATATATTTT. Translation gives CASSLLGVRSGNTIYF.

The V gene is TRBV2, the J gene TRBJ2-7; 8 bases are shared with TRBD1. The trim removed 4 bases at V and 6 bases at J, leaving 5 bases unmatched. The V gene's germline CDR1 is SNHLY and CDR2 FYNNEI. CDR3 length: 13 residues. The CDR3 reads CASSVDRVSEQYF. CDR3 in DNA: TGTGCCAGCAGTGTGGACAGGGTGTCCGAGCAGTACTTC.

The chain carries TRBV19 and TRBJ1-1; D call uncertain. Germline loops: CDR1 LNHDA, CDR2 SQIVND (reference sequence). V shed 5 bases and J shed 7 bases, with 11 bases lying between them. CDR3 length: 12 amino acids. Here the CDR3 reads CASSERGLEAFF. The CDR3 DNA reads as TGTGCCAGTAGTGAACGGGGTCTTGAAGCTTTCTTT.

The chain uses TRBV6-2 or TRBV6-3 and TRBJ1-1; 9 bases are shared with TRBD1. The CDR3 is made up of 14 amino acids. V trimming: 5 bases; J trimming: 0 bases; junction bases outside the gene matches: 1. Germline lookup yields CDR1 MNHEY and CDR2 SVGEGT. Written as DNA, the CDR3 is TGTGCCAGCAGTGACAGGGGGGTGAACACTGAAGCTTTCTTT. Translation gives CASSDRGVNTEAFF.

V usage is TRBV2 and J usage is TRBJ1-1, with TRBD1 matching 8 bases. CDR1 is SNHLY, CDR2 FYNNEI, per germline. The length of the CDR3 is 13 residues. V was clipped by 7 bases and J by 5 bases; unmatched bases: 6. In nucleotides, the CDR3 is TGTGCCAGCACGACAGGGGAAGGGACTGAAGCTTTCTTT. The encoded protein is CASTTGEGTEAFF.